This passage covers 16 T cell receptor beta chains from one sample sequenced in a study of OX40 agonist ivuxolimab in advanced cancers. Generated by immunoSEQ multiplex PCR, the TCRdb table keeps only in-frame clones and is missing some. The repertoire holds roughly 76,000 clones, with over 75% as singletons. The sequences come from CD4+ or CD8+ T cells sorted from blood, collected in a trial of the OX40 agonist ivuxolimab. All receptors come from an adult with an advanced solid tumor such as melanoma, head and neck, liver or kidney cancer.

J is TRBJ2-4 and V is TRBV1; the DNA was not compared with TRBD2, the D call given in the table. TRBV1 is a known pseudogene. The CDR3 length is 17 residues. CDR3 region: CTSSQMNGRLAKNIQYF. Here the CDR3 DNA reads TGCACCAGCAGCCAGATGAACGGGAGATTAGCCAAAAACATTCAGTACTTC.

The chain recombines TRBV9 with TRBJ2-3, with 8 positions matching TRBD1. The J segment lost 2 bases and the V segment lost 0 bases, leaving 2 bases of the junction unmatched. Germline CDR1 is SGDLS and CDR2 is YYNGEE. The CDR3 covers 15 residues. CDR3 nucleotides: TGTGCCAGCAGCGTAGGGACAGGGATCACAGATACGCAGTATTTT. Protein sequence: CASSVGTGITDTQYF.

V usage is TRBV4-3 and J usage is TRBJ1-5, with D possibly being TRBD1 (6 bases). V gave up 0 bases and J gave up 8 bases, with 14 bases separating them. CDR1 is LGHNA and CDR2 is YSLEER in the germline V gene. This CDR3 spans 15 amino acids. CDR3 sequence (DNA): TGCGCCAGCAGCCAAGAAGGAACAGGGTCGGAGCCCCAGCATTTT. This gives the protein CASSQEGTGSEPQHF.

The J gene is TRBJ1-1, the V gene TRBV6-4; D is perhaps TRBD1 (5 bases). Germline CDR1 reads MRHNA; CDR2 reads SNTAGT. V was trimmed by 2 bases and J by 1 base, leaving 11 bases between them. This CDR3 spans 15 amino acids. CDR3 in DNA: TGTGCCAGCAGTGACAGGGGACCGGAGAACACTGAAGCTTTCTTT. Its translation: CASSDRGPENTEAFF.

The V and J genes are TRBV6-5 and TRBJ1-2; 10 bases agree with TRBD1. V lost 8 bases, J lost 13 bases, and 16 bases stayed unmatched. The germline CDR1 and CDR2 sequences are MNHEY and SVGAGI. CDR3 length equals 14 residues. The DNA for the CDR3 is TGTGCCAGCTCCTCAGGGGACAGGGGAAGAAGTGGCACCTTC. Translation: CASSSGDRGRSGTF.

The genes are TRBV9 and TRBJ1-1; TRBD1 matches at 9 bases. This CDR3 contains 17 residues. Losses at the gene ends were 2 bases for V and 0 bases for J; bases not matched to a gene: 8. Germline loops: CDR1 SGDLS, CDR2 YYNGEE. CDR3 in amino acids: CASSVTGGSPLNTEAFF. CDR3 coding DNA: TGTGCCAGCAGCGTCACAGGGGGCTCACCTTTGAACACTGAAGCTTTCTTT.

The CDR3 coding sequence is TGTGCCAGCAGCCCGGGCGGGAGAGGAGGCTACACCTTC. Translation gives CASSPGGRGGYTF. The chain joins TRBV7-9 to TRBJ1-2; D is unresolved. Trimming cost V 5 bases and J 8 bases, with 15 bases left between them. The CDR3 totals 13 residues. Germline V gene sequence: CDR1 SEHNR, CDR2 FQNEAQ (reference sequence).

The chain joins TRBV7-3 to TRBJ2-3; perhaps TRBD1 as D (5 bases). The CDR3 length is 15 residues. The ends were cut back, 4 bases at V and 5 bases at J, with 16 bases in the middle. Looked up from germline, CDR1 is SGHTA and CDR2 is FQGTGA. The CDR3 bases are TGTGCCAGCAGCTGGACATCCACCCCAGGAGATACGCAGTATTTT. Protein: CASSWTSTPGDTQYF.

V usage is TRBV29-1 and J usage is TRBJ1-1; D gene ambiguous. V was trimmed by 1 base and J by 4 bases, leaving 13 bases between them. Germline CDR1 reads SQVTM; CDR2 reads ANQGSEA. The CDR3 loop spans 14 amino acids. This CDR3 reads CSVEGQVVSTEAFF. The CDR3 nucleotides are TGCAGCGTTGAAGGGCAGGTTGTTAGCACTGAAGCTTTCTTT.

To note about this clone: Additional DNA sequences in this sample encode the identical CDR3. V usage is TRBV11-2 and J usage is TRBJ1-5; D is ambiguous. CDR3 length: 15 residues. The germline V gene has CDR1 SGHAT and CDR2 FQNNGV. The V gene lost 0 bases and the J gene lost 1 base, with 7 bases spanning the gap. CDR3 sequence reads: CASSLDPGSNQPQHF. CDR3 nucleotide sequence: TGTGCCAGCAGCTTAGATCCAGGAAGCAATCAGCCCCAGCATTTT.

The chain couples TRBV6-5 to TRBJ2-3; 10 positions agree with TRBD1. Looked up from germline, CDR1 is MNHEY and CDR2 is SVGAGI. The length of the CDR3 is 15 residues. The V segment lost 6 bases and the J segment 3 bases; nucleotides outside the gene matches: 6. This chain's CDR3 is CASSRDRGSTDTQYF. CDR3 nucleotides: TGTGCCAGCAGCCGGGACAGGGGCTCGACAGATACGCAGTATTTT.

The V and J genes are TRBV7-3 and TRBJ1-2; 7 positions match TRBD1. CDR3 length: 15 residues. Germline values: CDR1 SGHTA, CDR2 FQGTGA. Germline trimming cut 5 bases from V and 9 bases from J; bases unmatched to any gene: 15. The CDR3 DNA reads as TGTGCCAGCAGCGCTCGACAGGGAACGGGGATGAGCTACACCTTC. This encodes CASSARQGTGMSYTF.

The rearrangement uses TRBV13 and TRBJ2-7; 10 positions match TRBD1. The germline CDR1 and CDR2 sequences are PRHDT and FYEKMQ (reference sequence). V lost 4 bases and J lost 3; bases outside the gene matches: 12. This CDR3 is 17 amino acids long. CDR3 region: CASSYRRPGQGSYEQYF. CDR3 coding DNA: TGTGCCAGCAGCTACCGACGGCCGGGACAGGGGAGCTACGAGCAGTACTTC.

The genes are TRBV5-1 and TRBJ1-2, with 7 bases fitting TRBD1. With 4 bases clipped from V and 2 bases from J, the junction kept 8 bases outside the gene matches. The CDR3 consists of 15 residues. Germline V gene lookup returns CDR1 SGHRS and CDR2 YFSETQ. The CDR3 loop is CASSVGQPSNYGYTF. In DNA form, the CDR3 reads TGCGCCAGCAGCGTGGGACAGCCTTCCAACTATGGCTACACCTTC.

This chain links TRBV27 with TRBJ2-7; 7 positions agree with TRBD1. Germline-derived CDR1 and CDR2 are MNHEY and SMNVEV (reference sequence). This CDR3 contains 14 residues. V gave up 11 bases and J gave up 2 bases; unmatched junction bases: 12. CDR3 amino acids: CASQRGGPTYEQYF. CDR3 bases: TGTGCCTCTCAAAGAGGGGGCCCCACCTACGAGCAGTACTTC.

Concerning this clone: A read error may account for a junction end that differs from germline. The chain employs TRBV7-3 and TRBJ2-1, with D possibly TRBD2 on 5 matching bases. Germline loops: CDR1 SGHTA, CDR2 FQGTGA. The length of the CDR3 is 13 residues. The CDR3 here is CASSITSYNEQFF. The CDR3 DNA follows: TGTGCCAGCAGCATAACTAGCTACAATGAGCAGTTCTTC.